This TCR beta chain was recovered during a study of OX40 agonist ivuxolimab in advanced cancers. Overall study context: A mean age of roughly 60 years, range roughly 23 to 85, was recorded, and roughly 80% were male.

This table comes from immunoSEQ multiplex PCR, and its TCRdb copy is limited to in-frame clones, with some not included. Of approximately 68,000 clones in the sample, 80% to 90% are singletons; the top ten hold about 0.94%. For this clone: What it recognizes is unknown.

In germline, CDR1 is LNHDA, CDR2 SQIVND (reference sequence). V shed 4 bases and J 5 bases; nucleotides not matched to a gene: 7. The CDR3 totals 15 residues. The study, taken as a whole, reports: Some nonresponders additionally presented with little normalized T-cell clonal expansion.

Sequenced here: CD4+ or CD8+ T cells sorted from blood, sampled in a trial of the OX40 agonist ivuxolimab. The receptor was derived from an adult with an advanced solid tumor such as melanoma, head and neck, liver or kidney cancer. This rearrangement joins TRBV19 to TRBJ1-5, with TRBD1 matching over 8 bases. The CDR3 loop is CASSSSGGPYQPQHF. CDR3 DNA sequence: TGTGCCAGTAGTAGCTCAGGGGGCCCCTATCAGCCCCAGCATTTT.